This T cell receptor (beta chain) was observed in a study of cytomegalovirus exposure and HLA in healthy donors (dated by TCRdb to the late 2010s). About the investigation overall: An earlier analysis of roughly 500 of the donors reported 276 Gb of sequence data and approximately 120 million unique TCR beta sequences obtained from roughly 180 million T cells. An early release that covered around 590 HLA-typed donors contained about 300 gigabases of sequencing data and 75 million to 100 million unique TCR sequences. Among the roughly 390 genotyped donors, approximately 77% belonged to the genetic ancestry cluster associated with self-reported Caucasian donors. The aim of the study was to test whether cataloging public T cell receptors could identify signatures of past pathogen exposure. The study profiled the T cell repertoires of hundreds of subjects by immunosequencing and related them to cytomegalovirus serostatus. A separate validation cohort of 100 to 150 different subjects was used in addition to the 666-subject first cohort. To predict cytomegalovirus infection status, the study brought together high-throughput TCR immunosequencing, statistical association of individual TCRs with disease status, and machine learning. In a later analysis, previously published TCR beta repertoires from 670 or so donors were re-analyzed and high-resolution HLA genotyping was added so that TCR occurrence patterns could be studied. In the later analysis, no new phenotypic data were used to find candidate immune exposures; instead, reliance was placed on TCR beta sequences and their occurrence across donors. An earlier analysis of 500 to 750 of the donors applied high-throughput TCR beta sequencing to assess whether each TCR beta V gene segment acted as functional or pseudogenic. Donor age, sex, ethnicity and CMV serostatus were compiled alongside the repertoire data. A later genetic analysis took genome-wide SNP genotypes for about 55% of the roughly 670 donors and used that subset as a discovery cohort. All discovery cohort repertoires had been generated on a single sequencing platform. HLA typing included class I and class II loci at four-digit resolution. Typing coverage varied by locus: 629-630 donors for A, B, C, DRB1 and DQB1; 522 for DQA1; over 600 for DPA1; roughly 470 for DPB1. Because of strong linkage in the cohort, roughly five DR-DQ haplotypes were treated as single units for association and clustering. On average, roughly 240,000 unique TCR beta nucleotide sequences were sequenced per donor among 350 to 400 genotyped donors of the cohort, with roughly 18% of those sequences being non-productive.

Details on this clone: It has no known antigen specificity. Base qualities are not at hand, and no much larger clone is one base apart.

The cohort comprised several hundred healthy bone marrow donors. At the time of sampling, every cohort member was nominally healthy, though immune exposures that went unrecorded were likely present. The donor tested CMV seropositive, placing the donor among the roughly 270 seropositive members of the cohort. Each donor provided a peripheral blood sample, and peripheral blood mononuclear cells were used for TCR beta sequencing. Genomic DNA extraction from the blood cell samples was performed with the Qiagen DNeasy Blood Extraction Kit. Findings and caveats that apply to the study as a whole: An association between a missense DCLRE1C variant and V-gene and J-gene trimming of TCR beta chains was found in a later genetic analysis and replicated in an independent cohort. Linkage disequilibrium might explain the correlated functional status among segregating V segments, but an unknown experimental factor could not be excluded. In a later analysis, most CMV-associated TCR beta chains were found to appear HLA-restricted, with HLA associations seemingly driven largely by CMV exposure. A further reported finding was that TCR beta sequences accurately predicted the HLA-A and HLA-B alleles for most subjects in the first cohort. The presence/absence analyses assumed that sequencing depth was roughly uniform across donors, and that assumption may not be true. It was suggested by the authors that the approach could potentially be generalized to other disease states and immunological phenotypes. HLA typing was unavailable for some donors at each locus, so association tests used only the typed subset. This cohort had only TCR beta chains sequenced, and the lack of alpha or paired-chain data limited which features could be detected. The only immune exposure information available for the cohort was CMV serostatus. Because counts were too low, roughly 16 rarely observed V segments, including chromosome 9 orphons, were left out of the earlier analysis of some 640 of the donors. Because the 87-base-pair reads could not distinguish some IMGT-functional V segments, including TRBV6-2 and TRBV6-3, those segments were excluded. In a later analysis, TCR association rates were found to vary across HLA loci, with the most associated TCRs seen for DRB1 alleles and the fewest for HLA-C alleles. A later analysis associated 15,000 to 20,000 TCR beta sequences with specific HLA alleles at a false discovery rate of 0.05. A later analysis found that HLA-associated TCR beta chains were more clonally expanded and had lower generation probabilities than equally common non-associated chains. A group of highly shared sequence variants was considered likely to be a technical artifact of the sequencing pipeline. In a later genetic analysis, fewer N-insertions in productive TCRs were reported among donors in an Asian-associated ancestry cluster than the roughly 710-donor mean. A total of 150 or so TCR beta chains were listed by the study as associated with cytomegalovirus. When HLA alleles, especially DR and DQ, strongly co-occurred, TCR associations were difficult to assign to individual alleles. In a later analysis, several top co-occurrence clusters were reported to appear linked to parvovirus B19, influenza, CMV and Epstein-Barr virus. While some public TCRs were present in many individuals, most TCR sequences turned up only very rarely across donors. A few of the identified cytomegalovirus-associated TCR beta chains were confirmed in vitro to be specific for cytomegalovirus antigens. Cytomegalovirus status was reported to be diagnosed by the classifier with high specificity and sensitivity in both the original and validation cohorts. In an earlier analysis of about 600 of the donors, most TCR beta V segments appeared in productive rearrangements about 87% or about 30% of the time, broadly matching IMGT annotations.

From its cysteine to its phenylalanine, the CDR3 spans 13 amino acids. Only the CDR3 DNA stays, 39 bases, in frame from base 1. V is reduced by 6 bases and J by 2 bases, leaving a spacing of 10 bases between them. From the germline V gene, CDR1 is MNHNS and CDR2 is SASEGT. Receptor libraries were prepared by the immunoSEQ multiplex PCR assay. For the multiplex PCR, a mixture combining 60 forward primers for TCR Vbeta segments and 13 reverse primers for TCR Jbeta segments was used. The CDR3 region of rearranged TCR beta genes was amplified from genomic DNA by a multiplex PCR assay. Amplified TCR beta libraries were sequenced as 87-base-pair reads on the Illumina HiSeq System. Per the original workflow: In a later analysis, some 80 million unique TCR beta chains were counted across the roughly 610 repertoires, and around 10 million of these chains were shared by at least two donors. To remove PCR and sequencing errors, raw reads were error-corrected and collapsed into unique sequences using a nearest-neighbor algorithm that merged closely related sequences. CDR3 sequences were aligned to IMGT reference sequences to assign V, D and J gene segments. For a sequence to be retained, a match of at least six nucleotides to both a V gene segment and a J gene segment was required. Rearrangements were classified as productive when the CDR3 lacked stop codons and remained in frame with V and J, and all other rearrangements were classified as non-productive. CDR3 was defined according to IMGT convention as the region running from the second conserved V-encoded cysteine to the conserved J-encoded phenylalanine. In an earlier analysis of more than 550 of the donors, sequences lacking an unambiguous match to a single V gene segment were excluded. In an earlier analysis of 587 of the donors, V segments were called functional above 56.7% productive rearrangements and were called segregating when the between-donor standard deviation exceeded 5%. To diagnose cytomegalovirus status from the catalog of TCR beta chain sequences, a statistical classification framework was built. In a later analysis, TCR nucleotide sequences were compared against IMGT/GENE-DB human TR gene sequences so that V and J genes could be assigned. A later analysis assigned CDR3 sequences and most-parsimonious VDJ recombination scenarios with the TCRdist pipeline. In a later analysis, each TCR beta chain was defined by its CDR3 amino acid sequence together with its V-gene family, and reads without a unique V-gene family were excluded. A later analysis removed 592 highly shared, low-generation-probability nucleotide sequences to deal with suspected cross-contamination and a sequencing artifact. A later analysis calculated a clonal expansion index for each public chain from normalized within-repertoire ranks of inferred template counts. In a later analysis, generation probabilities were computed with a VDJ recombination model fitted to out-of-frame rearrangements, and the resulting probabilities were checked against IGoR. In a later analysis, TCR-TCR, TCR-HLA and TCR-CMV co-occurrence was scored with hypergeometric tests, and a repertoire-size bias correction was applied to TCR pairs. A later analysis estimated false discovery rates by permuting HLA or CMV assignments 20 times. In a later analysis, co-occurring TCRs were grouped using DBSCAN, and TCRdist sequence similarity was added for clustering within HLA-allele-positive subsets. For co-occurrence clustering, repertoires with fewer than 30,000 or more than 120,000 public chains were excluded, along with four to six repertoires with anomalous nucleotide sharing. Held by TCRdb, this immuneACCESS table contains in-frame sequences only and omits some clones. Under half of the omission traces to an unresolved V gene where checked; the cause of the rest is unknown. V, J and clone size are those of that table, while D and trimming were read from the DNA. The sample table holds about 200,000 clones, of which about 86% were seen once. The ten top clones hold about 1.7% of the sample.

The chain employs TRBV6-1 and TRBJ2-5; TRBD1 is a possible D gene, resting on 6 matching bases. Material for sequencing was PBMCs. This clonotype was sampled from a man in his forties in good health and CMV-seropositive. CDR3 reads: CASSPGQQETQYF. The nucleotide sequence reads TGTGCCAGCAGCCCGGGACAACAAGAGACCCAGTACTTC.